This T cell receptor beta chain is drawn from a study of regulatory T cells in long-lasting Graves disease. From germline, CDR1 is SEHNR and CDR2 FQNEAQ (reference sequence). Trimming stripped 4 bases from V and 2 bases from J, with 7 bases between. The length of the CDR3 is 13 residues. Time point: newly diagnosed GD, antithyroid drugs for less than 3 months. PBMCs provided the RNA from which the TCR library was made. Turning to this clonotype: A far larger clone lies a single base away; this is likely a read error. The CDR3 ends on some other residue instead of the conserved phenylalanine or tryptophan, so this is likely a read error.

CDR3 regions were amplified by Arm-PCR using iRepertoire HTBI primers to build TCR beta libraries. TCRdb passed the multiplex PCR reads through MiXCR, listing each CDR3 protein once. The data contain about 540,000 distinct CDR3 sequences, approximately 13% of them singletons. These data also featured in a second study, about T cells in Graves' hyperthyroidism and ophthalmopathy. This second study notes: HTBI primers were employed in a first-round RT-PCR of the TCR CDR3.

The TCR comes from a man younger than 45 with Graves disease. The chain carries TRBV7-9 and TRBJ2-3, with a weak D call TRBD2 (5 bases). The sequenced sample was peripheral blood mononuclear cells (PBMCs), obtained at new diagnosis, from a patient treated with antithyroid drugs. The CDR3 region has the DNA TGTGCCAGCAGCTCGGACTCCACAGATACGCAGTATTAT. Its translation: CASSSDSTDTQYY.